The subject of this entry is one TCR beta chain. This sample is drawn from a study of blood T cell repertoires in COVID-19. Sequenced by immunoSEQ multiplex PCR; TCRdb stores in-frame clones only, minus some. The repertoire has approximately 330,000 clones, about nine tenths of them found once; the top ten carry less than 9.5%. CDR1 is SGHDN, CDR2 FVKESK, per germline. Deletions cut 4 bases from V and 6 bases from J, with 6 bases between. This CDR3 is 11 amino acids long. The TCR was taken from a woman in her thirties who had recovered from COVID-19. The specimen sequenced was PBMCs or T cells enriched from blood (not recorded which). This chain joins TRBV14 and TRBJ1-1; unclear D gene. The CDR3 is CASSLASEAFF. The CDR3 DNA follows: TGTGCCAGCAGCCTCGCGTCTGAAGCTTTCTTT.